This entry lists 3 T cell receptor beta chains sequenced from one sample in a study of vaccination and CD4 T cells after COVID-19. An Oncomine TCR Beta short-read assay was used to sequence the DNA from cultured CD4+ T cells. TCRdb reprocessed the PCR reads with MiXCR, giving one entry per CDR3 protein. Seen here are some 7,000 distinct CDR3 sequences, about 29% observed once, and the top ten hold about 35%. Which antigens these TCRs recognize remains unknown. Treatment noted: approximately nine-day PBMC culture with coronavirus spike peptide pools or control peptides (ViraFEST assay). During the years 2011-2018, before the COVID-19 pandemic, the unexposed donor's CD4+ T cells were collected. Sequencing input: CD4+ T cells from blood, cultured in vitro. The receptors originated from a human donor in good health.

V and J are TRBV5-1 and TRBJ1-1; D ambiguous. In germline, CDR1 is SGHRS, CDR2 YFSETQ. This CDR3 has 13 residues. Trimming removed 0 bases at V and 1 base at J, with 4 bases between. The CDR3 loop is CASSLAGNTEAFF. The CDR3 DNA follows: TGCGCCAGCAGCTTGGCTGGGAACACTGAAGCTTTCTTT. Full variable domain (rest looked up from reference TRBV5-1 and TRBJ1-1): KAGVTQTPRYLIKTRGQQVTLSCSPISGHRSVSWYQQTPGQGLQFLFEYFSETQRNKGNFPGRFSGRQFSNSRSEMNVSTLELGDSALYLCASSLAGNTEAFFGQGTRLTVV.

The V gene is TRBV27, the J gene TRBJ1-2; TRBD1 matches 7 bases. This CDR3 spans 15 amino acids. From germline, CDR1 is MNHEY and CDR2 SMNVEV (reference sequence). J lost 4 bases, V lost 2 bases, and 7 bases had no gene match. DNA of the CDR3: TGTGCCAGCAGTTTAGTGGGGGACAGATCCTATGGCTACACCTTC. Its protein is CASSLVGDRSYGYTF.

This clonotype was picked up a small number of times. The chain employs TRBV20-1 and TRBJ2-2, with no clear D. Trimming took 0 bases from V and 4 from J, leaving 9 bases between them. Germline V lookup: CDR1 DFQATT, CDR2 SNEGSKA (reference sequence). The CDR3 has 14 residues. CDR3 nucleotides: TGCAGTGCTAGAGATGTGAGGTCCACCGGGGAGCTGTTTTTT. Translated: CSARDVRSTGELFF.